What follows are 12 T cell receptor beta chains derived from one specimen sequenced in a study of CD8 T cells in ankylosing spondylitis. MiXCR was run by TCRdb on the 5' RACE reads, yielding one entry per CDR3 protein. The sample lists more than 250,000 distinct CDR3 sequences; roughly 12% were seen once. Sequenced: blood, either unsorted or a sorted T cell fraction (not recorded which). These receptors all stem from a female donor with ankylosing spondylitis or in good health (not recorded which).

The table lists this clonotype with a few counts. CDR3 sequence (DNA): TGCAGTGCTAGTACCGGGGGCGACGAGCAGTACTTC. Translating gives CSASTGGDEQYF. The V and J genes are TRBV20-1 and TRBJ2-7, with D perhaps assigned TRBD1 or TRBD2 (6 bases each). The germline V and J ends were trimmed by 3 bases and 5 bases, with 11 bases remaining between them. Looked up from germline, CDR1 is DFQATT and CDR2 is SNEGSKA (reference sequence). The CDR3 has 12 residues.

As regards this clonotype: A much larger clone lies one base from this, so it may be a read error. The chain has TRBV7-2 and TRBJ1-1; weak D call: TRBD1 (5 bases). In germline, CDR1 is SGHTA, CDR2 FQGNSA. V shed 4 bases and J shed 2 bases, with 8 bases lying between them. The length of the CDR3 is 13 residues. The CDR3 nucleotides are TGTGCCAGCAGCTACGACAGAAACACTGAAGCTTTCTTT. Translating gives CASSYDRNTEAFF.

This clonotype was observed at least ten times. The chain couples TRBV27 to TRBJ2-2; D gene uncertain. The germline CDR1 and CDR2 sequences are MNHEY and SMNVEV (reference sequence). V was trimmed by 7 bases and J by 5 bases, leaving 14 bases between them. The CDR3 loop spans 14 amino acids. The CDR3 DNA sequence: TGTGCCAGCAAGGACCCCTCGGATACCGGGGAGCTGTTTTTT. Encoded protein: CASKDPSDTGELFF.

This clonotype was picked up a small number of times. The chain is built from TRBV5-1 and TRBJ2-3; D unresolved. Germline CDR1 reads SGHRS; CDR2 reads YFSETQ. The ends were cut back, 4 bases at V and 7 bases at J, with 13 bases in the middle. The length of the CDR3 is 13 residues. This CDR3 is CASSLDGTNTQYF. The CDR3 DNA is TGCGCCAGCAGCCTGGATGGCACCAATACGCAGTATTTT.

V usage is TRBV14 and J usage is TRBJ2-7; D is perhaps TRBD1 (6 bases). The CDR3 extends over 14 amino acids. Trimming removed 3 bases at V and 2 bases at J, with 11 bases between. CDR1 SGHDN and CDR2 FVKESK come from the germline V gene. CDR3 region: CASSHWDNPYEQYF. The CDR3 DNA reads as TGTGCCAGCAGCCACTGGGACAACCCCTACGAGCAGTACTTC.

The chain couples TRBV5-6 to TRBJ2-7; D unclear. Per germline, CDR1 SGHDT and CDR2 YYEEEE. This CDR3 comprises 13 residues. Trimming left V 3 bases short and J 3 bases short, with 10 bases between. The CDR3 spells CASSWSPDYEQYF. The CDR3 DNA is TGTGCCAGCAGCTGGTCCCCAGACTACGAGCAGTACTTC. Complete variable domain (other parts from reference TRBV5-6 and TRBJ2-7): DAGVTQSPTHLIKTRGQQVTLRCSPKSGHDTVSWYQQALGQGPQFIFQYYEEEERQRGNFPDRFSGHQFPNYSSELNVNALLLGDSALYLCASSWSPDYEQYFGPGTRLTVT.

The table lists this clonotype with a few counts. The chain employs TRBV10-3 and TRBJ2-7, with a possible D match to TRBD2 (5 bases). CDR1 and CDR2 from the germline V gene are ENHRY and SYGVKD. Trimming stripped 6 bases from V and 1 base from J, with 13 bases between. The CDR3 is made up of 14 amino acids. The CDR3 nucleotides read TGTGCCATCAGGGGCAGCGGCGGTTCCTACGAGCAGTACTTC. It translates to CAIRGSGGSYEQYF.

This clonotype was counted ten times or more. The V gene is TRBV3-1, the J gene TRBJ2-7, with D possibly matching TRBD2 (5 bases). V dropped 4 bases and J dropped 4 bases, with 14 bases sitting between them. Germline V CDR1 and CDR2: LGHDT, YNNKEL (reference sequence). The CDR3 has 14 residues. The CDR3 sequence: CASSLTRGRYEQYF. The DNA of the CDR3 is TGTGCCAGCAGCCTCACCCGGGGAAGATACGAGCAGTACTTC.

This clonotype showed up many times. The V and J genes are TRBV12-3 or TRBV12-4 and TRBJ2-2, with 7 bases matching TRBD1. Trimming cost V 8 bases and J 7 bases; bases outside gene matches: 13. The CDR3 has 15 amino acids. Written as DNA, the CDR3 is TGTGCCAGCTCCCAAAACAGGGGAAAGGTCGGGGAGCTGTTTTTT. Translation gives CASSQNRGKVGELFF.

This clonotype was picked up many times. This chain links TRBV5-1 with TRBJ2-2; D tentatively reads TRBD1 or TRBD2 (5 bases each). V lost 7 bases, J lost 1 base, and 8 bases lay in between. The CDR3 totals 13 residues. Germline loops: CDR1 SGHRS, CDR2 YFSETQ. Here the CDR3 DNA reads TGCGCCAGCGAGGGGAGGAACACCGGGGAGCTGTTTTTT. As protein: CASEGRNTGELFF.

The J gene is TRBJ2-7, the V gene TRBV20-1; TRBD2 agrees at 7 bases. CDR3 length: 15 residues. Germline V gene data show CDR1 as DFQATT and CDR2 as SNEGSKA (reference sequence). V lost 3 bases, J lost 4 bases, and 12 bases stayed unmatched. The CDR3 region has the DNA TGCAGTGCTAGGGCTCCCGAGCTAGCGGTTTACGAGCAGTACTTC. Translating it yields CSARAPELAVYEQYF.

The sample holds many counts of this clonotype. The gene calls are TRBV5-1 and TRBJ2-7; no definite D call. Trimming left V 0 bases short and J 5 bases short, with 12 bases between. From germline, CDR1 is SGHRS and CDR2 YFSETQ. The CDR3 consists of 14 residues. CDR3: CASSLVTGPDEQYF. The CDR3 bases are TGCGCCAGCAGCTTGGTTACCGGTCCGGACGAGCAGTACTTC.